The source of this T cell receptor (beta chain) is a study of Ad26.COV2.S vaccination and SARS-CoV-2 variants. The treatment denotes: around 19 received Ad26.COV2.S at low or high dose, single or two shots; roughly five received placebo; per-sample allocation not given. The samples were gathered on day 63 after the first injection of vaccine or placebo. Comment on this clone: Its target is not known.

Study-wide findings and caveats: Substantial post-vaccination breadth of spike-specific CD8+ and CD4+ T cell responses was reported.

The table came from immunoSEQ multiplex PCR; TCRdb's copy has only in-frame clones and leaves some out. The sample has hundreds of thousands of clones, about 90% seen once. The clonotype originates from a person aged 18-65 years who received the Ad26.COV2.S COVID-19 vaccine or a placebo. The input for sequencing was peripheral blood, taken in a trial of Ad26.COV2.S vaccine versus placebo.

The DNA for the CDR3 is TGTGCCAGCAGTTTCGCGGGGAATCAGCCCCAGCATTTT. Translated: CASSFAGNQPQHF. This chain connects TRBV12-3 or TRBV12-4 to TRBJ1-5; no firm D call. V was cut by 3 bases and J by 4 bases, with 7 bases left in between. This CDR3 region has 13 residues.